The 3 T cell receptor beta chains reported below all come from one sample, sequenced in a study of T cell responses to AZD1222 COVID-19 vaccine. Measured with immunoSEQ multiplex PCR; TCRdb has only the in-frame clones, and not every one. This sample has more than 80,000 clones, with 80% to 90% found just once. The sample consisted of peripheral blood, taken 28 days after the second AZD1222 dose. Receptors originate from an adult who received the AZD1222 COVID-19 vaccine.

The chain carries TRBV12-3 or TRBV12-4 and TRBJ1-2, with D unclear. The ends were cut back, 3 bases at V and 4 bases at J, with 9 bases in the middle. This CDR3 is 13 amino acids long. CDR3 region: CASSLSLSYGYTF. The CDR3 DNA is TGTGCCAGCAGTTTGTCACTGAGCTATGGCTACACCTTC.

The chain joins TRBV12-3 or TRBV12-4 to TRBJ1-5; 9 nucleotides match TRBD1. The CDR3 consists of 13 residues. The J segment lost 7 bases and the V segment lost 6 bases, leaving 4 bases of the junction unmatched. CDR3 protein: CASSRQGVQPQHF. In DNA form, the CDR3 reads TGTGCCAGCAGCCGACAGGGGGTACAGCCCCAGCATTTT.

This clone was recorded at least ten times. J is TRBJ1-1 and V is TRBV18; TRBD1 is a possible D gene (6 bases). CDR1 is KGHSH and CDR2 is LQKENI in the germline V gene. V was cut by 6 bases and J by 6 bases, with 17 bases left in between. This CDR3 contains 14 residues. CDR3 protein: CASSRSLGAPEAFF. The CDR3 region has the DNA TGTGCCAGCTCCCGCAGCCTGGGGGCGCCTGAAGCTTTCTTT.